Listed below are T cell receptor beta chains from one sample, sequenced in a study of cytomegalovirus exposure and HLA in healthy donors. The assay was immunoSEQ multiplex PCR, and TCRdb's table has in-frame clones only and misses some. The sample lists some 65,000 clones; 62% were seen once. Sequencing was carried out using PBMCs. The receptors shown here come from a man aged 25 to 45 in good health and CMV-seronegative. The CDR3 runs from the conserved cysteine through the conserved F or W. A D gene is named only where the DNA matches it firmly. Part of the rows lack a size; the others show once, few, many or a class for expanded clones.

j_call: TRBJ1-2; v_call: TRBV11-2; clone_size: -; d_call: TRBD1; cdr3_nt: TGTGCCAGCAGCCCCACGGGACAGCCCTATGGCTACACCTTC; cdr3_aa: CASSPTGQPYGYTF
j_call: TRBJ2-1; v_call: TRBV5-1; clone_size: once; d_call: -; cdr3_nt: TGCGCCAGCAGCCTGGAGGGACAGTCTTACAATGAGCAGTTCTTC; cdr3_aa: CASSLEGQSYNEQFF
j_call: TRBJ2-3; v_call: TRBV6-1; clone_size: -; d_call: -; cdr3_nt: TGTGCCAGCAGTGAAGCTGGGGACTGGGACAGAGGTACGCAGTATTTT; cdr3_aa: CASSEAGDWDRGTQYF
j_call: TRBJ2-2; v_call: TRBV6-1; clone_size: -; d_call: -; cdr3_nt: TGTGCCACGACGGAGGGGGCGCAGAGCGGGGAGCTGTTTTTT; cdr3_aa: CATTEGAQSGELFF
j_call: TRBJ1-2; v_call: TRBV29-1; clone_size: few; d_call: -; cdr3_nt: TGCAGCGTTGGACAGTATAACTATGGCTACACCTTC; cdr3_aa: CSVGQYNYGYTF
j_call: TRBJ2-1; v_call: TRBV7-6; clone_size: -; d_call: -; cdr3_nt: TGTGCCAGCAGCTTAATCGGGAATGAGCAGTTCTTC; cdr3_aa: CASSLIGNEQFF
j_call: TRBJ1-5; v_call: TRBV7-2; clone_size: -; d_call: -; cdr3_nt: TGTGCCAGCAGCGCCACGCCGGGAGATCAGCCCCAGCATTTT; cdr3_aa: CASSATPGDQPQHF
j_call: TRBJ2-1; v_call: TRBV7-9; clone_size: once; d_call: TRBD2; cdr3_nt: TGTGCCAGCAGCCCACGGGGGGAGGTCAATGAGCAGTTCTTC; cdr3_aa: CASSPRGEVNEQFF
j_call: TRBJ2-7; v_call: TRBV13; clone_size: -; d_call: -; cdr3_nt: TGTGCCAGCAGCCCCGCCGGCTCCTACGAGCAGTACTTC; cdr3_aa: CASSPAGSYEQYF
j_call: TRBJ2-5; v_call: TRBV5-1; clone_size: -; d_call: TRBD2; cdr3_nt: TGCGCCAGCAGCTTAGGCCTAGCGGGGGGGCAAGAGACCCAGTACTTC; cdr3_aa: CASSLGLAGGQETQYF
j_call: TRBJ2-4; v_call: TRBV4-2; clone_size: once; d_call: TRBD2; cdr3_nt: TGTGCCAGCAGCCTAAACCCCGGGACTAGCGTTTTTCAGTACTTC; cdr3_aa: CASSLNPGTSVFQYF
j_call: TRBJ2-7; v_call: TRBV9; clone_size: -; d_call: -; cdr3_nt: TGTGCCAGCAGCGCACACGGAGATTCGGACTACGAGCAGTACTTC; cdr3_aa: CASSAHGDSDYEQYF
j_call: TRBJ1-1; v_call: TRBV15; clone_size: -; d_call: -; cdr3_nt: TGTGCCACCAGCAGAGATAAAGCGGGGAACACTGAAGCTTTCTTT; cdr3_aa: CATSRDKAGNTEAFF
j_call: TRBJ1-5; v_call: TRBV27; clone_size: -; d_call: -; cdr3_nt: TGTGCCAGCAGTTTGTGGGCAGGCCAGCCCCAGCATTTT; cdr3_aa: CASSLWAGQPQHF
j_call: TRBJ2-7; v_call: TRBV2; clone_size: few; d_call: -; cdr3_nt: TGTGCCAGCAGTACTATATACGAGCAGTACTTC; cdr3_aa: CASSTIYEQYF
j_call: TRBJ2-7; v_call: TRBV10-3; clone_size: -; d_call: TRBD1; cdr3_nt: TGTGCCATCAGTGAGAAGCAGGGGGCGTACTACGAGCAGTACTTC; cdr3_aa: CAISEKQGAYYEQYF
j_call: TRBJ2-3; v_call: TRBV9; clone_size: few; d_call: TRBD2; cdr3_nt: TGTGCCAGCAGCGTAGATCCCGGGACTAGCGGGGGTCACTTGAGAGATACGCAGTATTTT; cdr3_aa: CASSVDPGTSGGHLRDTQYF
j_call: TRBJ2-1; v_call: TRBV11-2; clone_size: -; d_call: TRBD2; cdr3_nt: TGTGCCAGCGGGGGACTAGCGGGGCACTACAATGAGCAGTTCTTC; cdr3_aa: CASGGLAGHYNEQFF
j_call: TRBJ1-1; v_call: TRBV4-1; clone_size: few; d_call: TRBD1; cdr3_nt: TGCGCCAGCAGCCTATCGGGACAGGGGTTTAATGAAGCTTTCTTT; cdr3_aa: CASSLSGQGFNEAFF
j_call: TRBJ2-3; v_call: TRBV4-2; clone_size: -; d_call: -; cdr3_nt: TGTGCCAGCAGCCAAATTGCGGGGCGAGGCACAGATACGCAGTATTTT; cdr3_aa: CASSQIAGRGTDTQYF
j_call: TRBJ1-1; v_call: TRBV29-1; clone_size: -; d_call: -; cdr3_nt: TGCAGCGTTGAGCCCCGGTTTGAAGCTTTCTTT; cdr3_aa: CSVEPRFEAFF
j_call: TRBJ2-7; v_call: TRBV7-8; clone_size: few; d_call: TRBD1; cdr3_nt: TGTGCCAGCAGCCACTGGGGACAGTCTATCTACGAGCAGTACTTC; cdr3_aa: CASSHWGQSIYEQYF
j_call: TRBJ2-3; v_call: TRBV27; clone_size: few; d_call: TRBD2; cdr3_nt: TGTGCCAGCACCCTAGCGGGCACAGATACGCAGTATTTT; cdr3_aa: CASTLAGTDTQYF
j_call: TRBJ2-7; v_call: TRBV4-2; clone_size: -; d_call: -; cdr3_nt: TGTGCCAGCAGCCCTAGCCTTAGCCACGAGCAGTACTTC; cdr3_aa: CASSPSLSHEQYF
j_call: TRBJ1-5; v_call: TRBV27; clone_size: -; d_call: -; cdr3_nt: TGTGCCAGCAGTTTTCAAAACTCCGGAAGTGAAGACAGGTCCTACTCTATTTATCAGCCCCAGCATTTT; cdr3_aa: CASSFQNSGSEDRSYSIYQPQHF
j_call: TRBJ2-5; v_call: TRBV9; clone_size: few; d_call: -; cdr3_nt: TGTGCCAGCAGCGGCGGGCAGGAAGAGAAGACCCAGTACTTC; cdr3_aa: CASSGGQEEKTQYF
j_call: TRBJ2-5; v_call: TRBV6-6; clone_size: -; d_call: -; cdr3_nt: TGTGCCAGCAGTTATGAGGGGGGGCGGGGAGAGACCCAGTACTTC; cdr3_aa: CASSYEGGRGETQYF
j_call: TRBJ2-1; v_call: TRBV6-1; clone_size: -; d_call: -; cdr3_nt: TGTGCCAGCAGTGATCTGGCCATTGCCTACAATGAGCAGTTCTTC; cdr3_aa: CASSDLAIAYNEQFF
j_call: TRBJ2-7; v_call: TRBV6-5; clone_size: -; d_call: -; cdr3_nt: TGTGCCAGCAGTAGCCGGGGGGCTTACCCCTACGAGCAGTACTTC; cdr3_aa: CASSSRGAYPYEQYF
j_call: TRBJ1-6; v_call: TRBV25-1; clone_size: -; d_call: -; cdr3_nt: TGTGCCAGCAGTGAATCTGCAGGCTTAAATTCACCCCTCCACTTT; cdr3_aa: CASSESAGLNSPLHF
j_call: TRBJ1-4; v_call: TRBV7-8; clone_size: -; d_call: -; cdr3_nt: TGTGCCAGCAGGCAAAACAGGGCGCGGGCTAATGAAAAACTGTTTTTT; cdr3_aa: CASRQNRARANEKLFF
j_call: TRBJ1-2; v_call: TRBV29-1; clone_size: few; d_call: TRBD1; cdr3_nt: TGCAGCGCTGCGGACAGGTACTATGGCTACACCTTC; cdr3_aa: CSAADRYYGYTF
j_call: TRBJ1-1; v_call: TRBV11-2; clone_size: -; d_call: -; cdr3_nt: TGTGCCAGCAGCTTGGGACGACAAAGCGGGGGGCGGGCTTTCTTT; cdr3_aa: CASSLGRQSGGRAFF
j_call: TRBJ1-5; v_call: TRBV19; clone_size: -; d_call: -; cdr3_nt: TGTGCCAGTAGGGGACTTCAAGAATGGCCCCAGCATTTT; cdr3_aa: CASRGLQEWPQHF
j_call: TRBJ1-1; v_call: TRBV14; clone_size: few; d_call: TRBD1; cdr3_nt: TGTGCCAGCAGCCAAGATGGACAGGTTAACACTGAAGCTTTCTTT; cdr3_aa: CASSQDGQVNTEAFF
j_call: TRBJ1-6; v_call: TRBV27; clone_size: few; d_call: TRBD1; cdr3_nt: TGTGCCAGCAGTCCCGGGACAGATTCACCCCTCCACTTT; cdr3_aa: CASSPGTDSPLHF
j_call: TRBJ2-7; v_call: TRBV5-1; clone_size: many; d_call: -; cdr3_nt: TGCGCCAGCAGCTTGGATCCGGCGCCGGGGTACGAGCAGTACTTC; cdr3_aa: CASSLDPAPGYEQYF
j_call: TRBJ1-5; v_call: TRBV6-6; clone_size: -; d_call: TRBD1; cdr3_nt: TGTGCCACCCTGGGACAGGGGCATCAGCCCCAGCATTTT; cdr3_aa: CATLGQGHQPQHF